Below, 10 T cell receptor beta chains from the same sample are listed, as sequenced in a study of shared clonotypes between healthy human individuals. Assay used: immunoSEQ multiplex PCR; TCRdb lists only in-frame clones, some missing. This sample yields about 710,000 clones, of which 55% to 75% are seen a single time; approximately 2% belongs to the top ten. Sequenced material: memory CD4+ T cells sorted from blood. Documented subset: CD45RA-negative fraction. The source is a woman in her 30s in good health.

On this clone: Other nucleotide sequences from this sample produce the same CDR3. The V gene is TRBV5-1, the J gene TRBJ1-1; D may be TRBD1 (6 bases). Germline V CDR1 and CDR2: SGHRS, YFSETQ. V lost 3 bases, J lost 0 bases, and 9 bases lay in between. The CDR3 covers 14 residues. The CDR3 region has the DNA TGCGCCAGCAGCTCGACAGGCATGAACACTGAAGCTTTCTTT. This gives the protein CASSSTGMNTEAFF. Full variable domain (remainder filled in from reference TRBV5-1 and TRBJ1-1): KAGVTQTPRYLIKTRGQQVTLSCSPISGHRSVSWYQQTPGQGLQFLFEYFSETQRNKGNFPGRFSGRQFSNSRSEMNVSTLELGDSALYLCASSSTGMNTEAFFGQGTRLTVV.

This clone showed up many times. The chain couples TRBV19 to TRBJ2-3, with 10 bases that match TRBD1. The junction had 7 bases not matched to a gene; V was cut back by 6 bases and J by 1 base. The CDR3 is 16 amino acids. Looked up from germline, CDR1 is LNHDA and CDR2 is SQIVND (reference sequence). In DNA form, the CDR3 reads TGTGCCAGTAGCCAATCCGGGACAGGGGGCACAGATACGCAGTATTTT. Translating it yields CASSQSGTGGTDTQYF. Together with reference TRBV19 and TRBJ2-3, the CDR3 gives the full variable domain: DGGITQSPKYLFRKEGQNVTLSCEQNLNHDAMYWYRQDPGQGLRLIYYSQIVNDFQKGDIAEGYSVSREKKESFPLTVTSAQKNPTAFYLCASSQSGTGGTDTQYFGPGTRLTVL.

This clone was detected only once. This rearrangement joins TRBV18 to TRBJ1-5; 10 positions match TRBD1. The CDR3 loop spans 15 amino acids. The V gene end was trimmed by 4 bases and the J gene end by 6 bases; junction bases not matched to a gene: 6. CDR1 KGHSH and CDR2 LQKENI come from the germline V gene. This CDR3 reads CASSQGQGISQPQHF. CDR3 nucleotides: TGTGCCAGCTCACAGGGACAGGGGATCAGTCAGCCCCAGCATTTT.

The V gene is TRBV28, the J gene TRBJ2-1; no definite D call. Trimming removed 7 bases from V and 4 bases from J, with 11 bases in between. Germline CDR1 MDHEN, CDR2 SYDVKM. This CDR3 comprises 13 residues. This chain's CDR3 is CASIQTAYNEQFF. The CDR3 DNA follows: TGTGCCAGCATTCAGACCGCATACAATGAGCAGTTCTTC.

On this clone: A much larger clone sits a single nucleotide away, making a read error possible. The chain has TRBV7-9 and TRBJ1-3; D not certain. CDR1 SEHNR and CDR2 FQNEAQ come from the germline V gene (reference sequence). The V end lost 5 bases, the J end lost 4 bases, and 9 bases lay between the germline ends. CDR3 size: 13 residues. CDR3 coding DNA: TGTGCCAGCAGCCCCCCCGTCGGAAACACCATATATTTT. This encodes CASSPPVGNTIYF.

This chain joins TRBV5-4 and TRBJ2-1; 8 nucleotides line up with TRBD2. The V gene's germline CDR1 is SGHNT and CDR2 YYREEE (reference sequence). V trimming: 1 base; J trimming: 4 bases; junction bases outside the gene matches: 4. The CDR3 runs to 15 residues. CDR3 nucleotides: TGTGCCAGCAGCTTGCCGGGAGGGCCTTACAATGAGCAGTTCTTC. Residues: CASSLPGGPYNEQFF.

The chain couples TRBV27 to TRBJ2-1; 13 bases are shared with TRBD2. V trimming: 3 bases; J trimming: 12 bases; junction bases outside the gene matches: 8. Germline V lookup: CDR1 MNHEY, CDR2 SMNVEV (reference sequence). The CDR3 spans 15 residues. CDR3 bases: TGTGCCAGCAGTTTGACTAGCGGGAGGATGGAACCGCAGTTCTTC. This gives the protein CASSLTSGRMEPQFF.

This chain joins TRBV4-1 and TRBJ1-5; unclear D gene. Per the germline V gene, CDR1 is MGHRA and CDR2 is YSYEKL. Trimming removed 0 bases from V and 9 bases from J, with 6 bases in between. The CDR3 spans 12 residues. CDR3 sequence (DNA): TGCGCCAGCAGCCAAGAACAAGGGCCCCAGCATTTT. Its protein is CASSQEQGPQHF.

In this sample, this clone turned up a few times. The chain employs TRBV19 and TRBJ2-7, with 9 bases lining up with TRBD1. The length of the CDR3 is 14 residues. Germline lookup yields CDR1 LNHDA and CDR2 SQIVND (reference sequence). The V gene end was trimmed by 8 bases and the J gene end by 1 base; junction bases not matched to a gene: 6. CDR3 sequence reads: CASATGTGSYEQYF. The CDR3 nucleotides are TGTGCCAGTGCTACCGGGACAGGGTCCTACGAGCAGTACTTC.

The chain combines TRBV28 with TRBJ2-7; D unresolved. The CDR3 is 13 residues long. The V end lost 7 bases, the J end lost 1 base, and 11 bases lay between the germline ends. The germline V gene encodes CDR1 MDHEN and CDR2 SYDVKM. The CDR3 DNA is TGTGCCAGCACCTCGACATCATCCTACGAGCAGTACTTC. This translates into CASTSTSSYEQYF.